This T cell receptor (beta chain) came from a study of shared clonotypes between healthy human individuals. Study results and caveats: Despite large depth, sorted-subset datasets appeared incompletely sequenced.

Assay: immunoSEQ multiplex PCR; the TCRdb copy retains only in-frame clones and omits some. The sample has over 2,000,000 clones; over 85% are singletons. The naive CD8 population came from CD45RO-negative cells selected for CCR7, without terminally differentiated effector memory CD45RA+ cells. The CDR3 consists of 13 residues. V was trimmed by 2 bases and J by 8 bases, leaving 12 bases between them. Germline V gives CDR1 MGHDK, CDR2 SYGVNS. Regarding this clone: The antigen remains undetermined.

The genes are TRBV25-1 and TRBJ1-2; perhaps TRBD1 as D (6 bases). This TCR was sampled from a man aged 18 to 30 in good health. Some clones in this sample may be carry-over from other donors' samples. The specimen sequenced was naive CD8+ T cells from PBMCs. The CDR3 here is CASSEMGQSGYTF. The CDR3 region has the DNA TGTGCCAGCAGTGAAATGGGACAATCCGGCTACACCTTC.